Each of the 27 T cell receptor beta chains below was sequenced from the same sample in a study of cytomegalovirus exposure and HLA in healthy donors. It was with 60 Vbeta and 13 Jbeta primers that the PCR ran. Repertoires were generated with immunoSEQ multiplex PCR, while TCRdb's copy carries only in-frame clones and drops some. Of over 80,000 clones listed, 70% to 80% were seen once; the top ten hold around 15%. The source material was PBMCs. The receptor set was obtained from a man aged 55 to 70 in good health and CMV-seropositive.

The chain joins TRBV19 to TRBJ2-3; 11 nucleotides match TRBD2. The CDR3 runs 12 residues. Germline CDR1 and CDR2: LNHDA and SQIVND (reference sequence). The CDR3 region has the DNA TGTGCGACTAGCGGGGTCACAGATACGCAGTATTTT. This codes for CATSGVTDTQYF.

The chain recombines TRBV19 with TRBJ1-2; 8 bases match TRBD1. The length of the CDR3 is 14 residues. J was trimmed by 4 bases and V by 3 bases; bases with no gene match: 4. From germline, CDR1 is LNHDA and CDR2 SQIVND (reference sequence). The CDR3: CASSMQGASYGYTF. The DNA for the CDR3 is TGTGCCAGTAGTATGCAGGGGGCCAGCTATGGCTACACCTTC. The variable domain in full, with the rest retrieved from reference TRBV19 and TRBJ1-2, is DGGITQSPKYLFRKEGQNVTLSCEQNLNHDAMYWYRQDPGQGLRLIYYSQIVNDFQKGDIAEGYSVSREKKESFPLTVTSAQKNPTAFYLCASSMQGASYGYTFGSGTRLTVV.

This chain joins TRBV30 and TRBJ1-3; tentative D call: TRBD1 (5 bases). This CDR3 has 17 amino acids. The V gene lost 4 bases and the J gene lost 0 bases, with 19 bases spanning the gap. Looked up from germline, CDR1 is GTSNPN and CDR2 is SVGIG (reference sequence). As DNA, the CDR3 is TGTGCCTGGACCGCTCTCGCGACAGCCGTCTCTGGAAACACCATATATTTT. Translated: CAWTALATAVSGNTIYF.

This chain links TRBV11-2 with TRBJ1-1; D gene uncertain. Trimming pared 1 base from V and 3 bases from J, leaving 6 bases between. Germline loops: CDR1 SGHAT, CDR2 FQNNGV. There are 13 residues in the CDR3. The CDR3 protein is CASSLGRYTEAFF. In DNA, the CDR3 is TGTGCCAGCAGCTTAGGGCGGTACACTGAAGCTTTCTTT. Complete variable domain (other parts from reference TRBV11-2 and TRBJ1-1): EAGVAQSPRYKIIEKRQSVAFWCNPISGHATLYWYQQILGQGPKLLIQFQNNGVVDDSQLPKDRFSAERLKGVDSTLKIQPAKLEDSAVYLCASSLGRYTEAFFGQGTRLTVV.

V gene TRBV5-4 combines with J gene TRBJ2-7; TRBD1 aligns across 9 bases. Looked up from germline, CDR1 is SGHNT and CDR2 is YYREEE (reference sequence). The CDR3 has 15 residues. V shed 3 bases and J 3 bases; nucleotides not matched to a gene: 7. The CDR3 DNA sequence: TGTGCCAGCAGCTCTGCCGGGACAGGGATCTACGAGCAGTACTTC. It is translated as CASSSAGTGIYEQYF.

This chain links TRBV18 with TRBJ2-1, with 14 nucleotides matching TRBD2. V lost 0 bases to trimming and J lost 9 bases; unmatched junction nucleotides: 4. This CDR3 is built from 16 residues. The germline CDR1 and CDR2 sequences are KGHSH and LQKENI. The CDR3 protein is CASSPPTSGGAGEQFF. CDR3 sequence (DNA): TGTGCCAGCTCACCACCGACTAGCGGGGGGGCCGGTGAGCAGTTCTTC.

The V gene is TRBV29-1, the J gene TRBJ2-5, with TRBD2 identical over 7 bases. Germline-derived CDR1 and CDR2 are SQVTM and ANQGSEA. This CDR3 is 12 amino acids long. Losses at the gene ends were 7 bases for V and 5 bases for J; bases not matched to a gene: 7. This CDR3 reads CSAGEGTETQYF. The CDR3 region has the DNA TGCAGCGCCGGGGAGGGGACGGAGACCCAGTACTTC. The full variable domain, completed using reference TRBV29-1 and TRBJ2-5, is SAVISQKPSRDICQRGTSLTIQCQVDSQVTMMFWYRQQPGQSLTLIATANQGSEATYESGFVIDKFPISRPNLTFSTLTVSNMSPEDSSIYLCSAGEGTETQYFGPGTRLLVL.

This rearrangement joins TRBV15 to TRBJ1-1; 9 nucleotides match TRBD1. The CDR3 has 13 amino acids. Germline V gene sequence: CDR1 LNHNV, CDR2 YYDKDF (reference sequence). J was trimmed by 2 bases and V by 7 bases; bases with no gene match: 2. The CDR3 region is CATTTGGNTEAFF. DNA of the CDR3: TGTGCCACCACTACAGGGGGCAACACTGAAGCTTTCTTT.

The rearrangement joins TRBV18 to TRBJ2-2; 13 nucleotides line up with TRBD2. J gave up 0 bases and V 6 bases, and 7 bases lay outside the gene matches. This CDR3 spans 18 amino acids. Germline lookup yields CDR1 KGHSH and CDR2 LQKENI. CDR3 in amino acids: CASSLRLAGGPNTGELFF. CDR3 nucleotides: TGTGCCAGCTCGCTTCGACTAGCGGGGGGACCGAACACCGGGGAGCTGTTTTTT. The complete variable domain, with remaining parts taken from reference TRBV18 and TRBJ2-2, reads NAGVMQNPRHLVRRRGQEARLRCSPMKGHSHVYWYRQLPEEGLKFMVYLQKENIIDESGMPKERFSAEFPKEGPSILRIQQVVRGDSAAYFCASSLRLAGGPNTGELFFGEGSRLTVL.

V usage is TRBV28 and J usage is TRBJ1-2; D gene uncertain. Germline V gene data show CDR1 as MDHEN and CDR2 as SYDVKM. There are 11 residues in the CDR3. The V end was cut by 2 bases, the J end by 7 bases, with 5 bases between. The CDR3 sequence is CASSLGSGYTF. The CDR3, as DNA: TGTGCCAGCAGTTTAGGGAGTGGCTACACCTTC.

This chain links TRBV28 with TRBJ2-4; 9 positions agree with TRBD1. This CDR3 is built from 17 residues. Unmatched junction bases numbered 6, after V lost 3 bases and J lost 0 bases. Germline V lookup: CDR1 MDHEN, CDR2 SYDVKM. DNA for the CDR3: TGTGCCAGCAGTTTTCGCGGGACAGGGTTAGCCAAAAACATTCAGTACTTC. Encoded protein: CASSFRGTGLAKNIQYF.

The chain couples TRBV2 to TRBJ2-5; 11 nucleotides line up with TRBD2. V was clipped by 5 bases and J by 6 bases; unmatched bases: 8. This CDR3 has 15 residues. CDR1 is SNHLY, CDR2 FYNNEI, per germline. CDR3 region: CASSLTSGVGQTQYF. CDR3 DNA: TGTGCCAGCAGTCTGACTAGCGGGGTTGGACAGACCCAGTACTTC.

With regard to this clone: Other DNA sequences from this sample encode an identical CDR3 as well. The DNA of the CDR3 is TGCGCCAGCAGTGGAGCGGTAGATACGCAGTATTTT. This gives the protein CASSGAVDTQYF. The chain links TRBV5-1 to TRBJ2-3; maybe TRBD2 (5 bases). Germline V CDR1 and CDR2: SGHRS, YFSETQ. V was shortened by 5 bases and J by 5 bases, with 9 bases between the two germline ends. CDR3 length: 12 amino acids.

This chain uses TRBV5-1 with TRBJ2-2, with a weak D call TRBD1 (6 bases). There are 16 residues in the CDR3. Trimming left V 4 bases short and J 5 bases short, with 18 bases between. Per the germline V gene, CDR1 is SGHRS and CDR2 is YFSETQ. The CDR3 reads CASSLTGKKGTGELFF. The CDR3 bases are TGCGCCAGCAGCCTTACAGGGAAGAAGGGGACCGGGGAGCTGTTTTTT.

The CDR3 here is CASSWGQGRQTQYF. The CDR3 DNA follows: TGTGCCAGCAGTTGGGGACAGGGGCGGCAGACCCAGTACTTC. This chain connects TRBV27 to TRBJ2-5; TRBD1 aligns across 10 bases. This CDR3 has 14 amino acids. J lost 6 bases, V lost 4 bases, and 5 bases had no gene match. CDR1 is MNHEY and CDR2 is SMNVEV in the germline V gene (reference sequence).

The chain links TRBV7-9 to TRBJ2-1, with D possibly matching TRBD2 (6 bases). CDR3 length equals 17 residues. V was pared by 1 base and J by 2 bases, with 15 bases between. CDR1 is SEHNR, CDR2 FQNEAQ, per germline (reference sequence). CDR3: CASSLGWAGTPYNEQFF. The CDR3 DNA is TGTGCCAGCAGCTTAGGATGGGCGGGAACGCCCTACAATGAGCAGTTCTTC.

The gene calls are TRBV27 and TRBJ2-6; no clear D gene. CDR3 size: 15 residues. CDR1 and CDR2 (germline): MNHEY, SMNVEV (reference sequence). V lost 6 bases to trimming and J lost 1 base, with 10 bases between them. The CDR3 nucleotides read TGTGCCAGCAGGGCTACCAGGTCTGGGGCCAACGTCCTGACTTTC. This sequence encodes CASRATRSGANVLTF.

On this clone itself: An end of the junction does not agree with germline; a read error may underlie this. The V call is TRBV12-5, the J call TRBJ1-4; D is uncertain. The CDR3 is made up of 18 amino acids. The germline gives CDR1 LGHNT, CDR2 FRNRAP. In nucleotides, the CDR3 is TGTGCTAGTGGCTTGGTACGGGGATCTCCTCCAACTAATGAAAAACTGTTTTTT. This translates into CASGLVRGSPPTNEKLFF.

The chain couples TRBV18 to TRBJ1-6, with D possibly TRBD1 on 6 matching bases. Germline values: CDR1 KGHSH, CDR2 LQKENI. This CDR3 has 15 amino acids. With 3 bases removed from V and 7 bases from J, the gap between germline ends came to 13 bases. CDR3 in DNA: TGTGCCAGCTCACCGGAACAGGGTCCAAATTCACCCCTCCACTTT. As protein: CASSPEQGPNSPLHF.

V and J are TRBV5-5 and TRBJ2-2; 8 bases match TRBD2. The J segment lost 4 bases and the V segment lost 6 bases, leaving 8 bases of the junction unmatched. CDR3 size: 15 residues. Per the germline V gene, CDR1 is SGHKS and CDR2 is YYEKEE (reference sequence). The CDR3 DNA reads as TGTGCCAGCACCTTAGGGCGGGAGGTCACCGGGGAGCTGTTTTTT. Encoded protein: CASTLGREVTGELFF.

The chain uses TRBV9 and TRBJ1-2, with 12 bases that match TRBD1. This CDR3 contains 15 residues. The V segment lost 3 bases and the J segment 4 bases; nucleotides outside the gene matches: 4. From germline, CDR1 is SGDLS and CDR2 YYNGEE. CDR3 nucleotide sequence: TGTGCCAGCAGCGAAGGGACAGGGGGCTTCTATGGCTACACCTTC. It is translated as CASSEGTGGFYGYTF.

The chain couples TRBV19 to TRBJ1-5; D is possibly TRBD1 (5 bases). Germline CDR1 is LNHDA and CDR2 is SQIVND (reference sequence). This CDR3 comprises 15 residues. The V gene lost 5 bases and the J gene lost 0 bases, with 11 bases spanning the gap. The CDR3 is CASSRQHHSNQPQHF. The CDR3, as DNA: TGTGCCAGTAGTCGACAGCACCATAGCAATCAGCCCCAGCATTTT.

The chain carries TRBV5-1 and TRBJ2-5, with TRBD1 as a possible D gene (6 bases). The CDR3 covers 18 residues. Trimming removed 2 bases from V and 1 base from J, with 21 bases in between. CDR1 is SGHRS and CDR2 is YFSETQ in the germline V gene. The CDR3 region is CASSLIPASAGVQETQYF. CDR3 coding DNA: TGCGCCAGCAGCTTAATACCGGCCTCGGCAGGGGTCCAAGAGACCCAGTACTTC.

The chain couples TRBV4-1 to TRBJ2-7; the match to TRBD2 covers 11 bases. The CDR3 covers 15 residues. Germline V gene sequence: CDR1 MGHRA, CDR2 YSYEKL. J gave up 3 bases and V 2 bases, and 3 bases lay outside the gene matches. The CDR3 loop is CASSQTGTSGYEQYF. CDR3 DNA: TGCGCCAGCAGCCAAACCGGGACTAGCGGCTACGAGCAGTACTTC.

This clone was counted between two and nine times. The J gene is TRBJ1-5, the V gene TRBV4-2; D is uncertain. CDR1 is LGHNA and CDR2 is YNFKEQ in the germline V gene. This CDR3 is 14 amino acids long. V was pared by 2 bases and J by 1 base, with 6 bases between. CDR3 amino acids: CASSQSGSNQPQHF. The CDR3 DNA sequence: TGTGCCAGCAGCCAAAGCGGGAGCAATCAGCCCCAGCATTTT.

This chain joins TRBV9 and TRBJ2-7; a weak D match, TRBD1 (5 bases). The germline CDR1 and CDR2 sequences are SGDLS and YYNGEE. V gave up 0 bases and J gave up 4 bases, with 11 bases separating them. CDR3 length: 14 residues. CDR3 bases: TGTGCCAGCAGCGTAGGGTTGAAGGGGTACGAGCAGTACTTC. This translates into CASSVGLKGYEQYF.

The J gene is TRBJ2-4, the V gene TRBV5-6, with 8 bases identical to TRBD1. Germline V gene sequence: CDR1 SGHDT, CDR2 YYEEEE. There are 16 residues in the CDR3. V was clipped by 0 bases and J by 5 bases; unmatched bases: 7. The DNA of the CDR3 is TGTGCCAGCAGCTTGGGGCAGGGGGCGATTCAAAACATTCAGTACTTC. Its protein product is CASSLGQGAIQNIQYF.